The clone carrying this T cell receptor beta chain was observed a handful of times. V shed 4 bases, J shed 2 bases, and the junction held 6 bases outside the gene matches. In germline, CDR1 is ENHRY, CDR2 SYGVKD. This CDR3 has 15 amino acids. This entry belongs to a study of T-cell memory formation after mild COVID-19. Study in general: TCR clusters were largely donor specific.

TCR alpha and TCR beta cDNA libraries with sample barcodes and UMIs came from 5'RACE using constant-segment primers. TCRdb recomputed calls from the 5' RACE reads with MiXCR, one row per CDR3 protein. Of 350,000 to 450,000 distinct CDR3 sequences detected, around 28% appear once; the ten largest clones hold roughly 12%. The chain links TRBV10-3 to TRBJ2-5, with 8 bases matching TRBD2. This TCR was recovered from an adult woman who had mild COVID-19 (a few samples of this study predate the infection). Cell type and time point are not known. Sequenced input: PBMCs or a T cell subset sorted from them (not recorded which). CDR3 DNA sequence: TGTGCCATCAGTGCGGGGGGGACCAATCAAGAGACCCAGTACTTC. Its protein product is CAISAGGTNQETQYF.